Below are 22 T cell receptor beta chains sequenced from a single sample in a study of T cell responses to AZD1222 COVID-19 vaccine. Generated by immunoSEQ multiplex PCR, the TCRdb table keeps only in-frame clones and is missing some. The sample holds about 190,000 clones, roughly 90% seen once. This specimen was peripheral blood, taken on day 0 of AZD1222 vaccination. These receptor sequences come from an adult in good health.

The V gene is TRBV5-6, the J gene TRBJ1-3, with a possible D match to TRBD1 (5 bases). Germline loops: CDR1 SGHDT, CDR2 YYEEEE. V lost 2 bases, J lost 6 bases, and 15 bases lay in between. The CDR3 loop spans 15 amino acids. The CDR3 loop is CASSLLGQGENTIYF. Here the CDR3 DNA reads TGTGCCAGCAGCTTATTAGGGCAAGGGGAAAACACCATATATTTT.

The chain combines TRBV9 with TRBJ2-3; possible D gene TRBD1, 5 bases. V was pared by 0 bases and J by 3 bases, with 8 bases between. This CDR3 spans 14 amino acids. CDR1 is SGDLS and CDR2 is YYNGEE in the germline V gene. The CDR3 DNA sequence: TGTGCCAGCAGCGTAGGGGCAGGGACAGATACGCAGTATTTT. The encoded protein is CASSVGAGTDTQYF.

For this clone: No DNA is shown, since the ends of the CDR3 on it are uncertain; the CDR3 is the one TCRdb lists. The genes are TRBV19 and TRBJ1-2. The CDR3 totals 20 residues, both ends included. Germline V CDR1 and CDR2: LNHDA, SQIVND (reference sequence). The CDR3 here is CASSIRFGGPTARNNYGYTF.

The genes are TRBV16 and TRBJ1-2; 7 positions agree with TRBD1. The CDR3 extends over 15 amino acids. V dropped 2 bases and J dropped 2; count of bases not matched to a gene: 5. Germline CDR1 is KGHSY and CDR2 is FQNENV. This CDR3 is CASSQTTTGNYGYTF. CDR3 coding DNA: TGTGCCAGCAGCCAAACTACGACAGGGAACTATGGCTACACCTTC.

In its sample, this clone was seen once. The chain is built from TRBV20-1 and TRBJ2-7; D might be TRBD1 or TRBD2, each matching 9 bases. Per the germline V gene, CDR1 is DFQATT and CDR2 is SNEGSKA (reference sequence). Trimming left V 3 bases short and J 7 bases short, with 25 bases between. This CDR3 is built from 16 residues. Written as DNA, the CDR3 is TGCAGTGCTAGTGATCGCGGGGGGGACAGGGTTTATGAGCAGTACTTC. Amino acid sequence: CSASDRGGDRVYEQYF.

This chain joins TRBV29-1 and TRBJ2-2, with 8 bases matching TRBD2. Germline trimming cut 3 bases from V and 4 bases from J; bases unmatched to any gene: 10. The CDR3 is made up of 16 amino acids. Germline assignment: CDR1 SQVTM and CDR2 ANQGSEA. The CDR3: CSVELFTGGATGELFF. The CDR3 nucleotides are TGCAGCGTTGAGCTATTTACGGGAGGGGCCACCGGGGAGCTGTTTTTT.

This rearrangement joins TRBV14 to TRBJ1-1; a weak D match, TRBD1 (5 bases). The CDR3 contains 13 residues. The germline V gene has CDR1 SGHDN and CDR2 FVKESK. V lost 1 base and J 4 bases, leaving 7 bases between the germline ends. The CDR3 nucleotides are TGTGCCAGCAGCCAAGTTGGGGGCACTGAAGCTTTCTTT. Protein product: CASSQVGGTEAFF.

The rearrangement uses TRBV29-1 and TRBJ2-5; D is ambiguous. V lost 2 bases, J lost 6 bases, and 13 bases lay in between. Germline V lookup: CDR1 SQVTM, CDR2 ANQGSEA. CDR3 size: 13 residues. The CDR3 DNA reads as TGCAGCGTTGAAACGAACATCCCCAAGACCCAGTACTTC. Its protein is CSVETNIPKTQYF.

The chain carries TRBV18 and TRBJ1-4; D not resolved. The CDR3 has 13 residues. Germline V gene sequence: CDR1 KGHSH, CDR2 LQKENI. V gave up 3 bases and J gave up 3 bases, with 5 bases separating them. CDR3: CASSPGANEKLFF. CDR3 DNA: TGTGCCAGCTCACCGGGAGCTAATGAAAAACTGTTTTTT.

CDR3 region: CASSLTVATDYGYTF. In DNA form, the CDR3 reads TGTGCCAGCAGTTTAACGGTTGCGACAGACTATGGCTACACCTTC. The chain combines TRBV28 with TRBJ1-2; D is possibly TRBD1 (5 bases). Between the trimmed V and J ends, which lost 2 bases and 3 bases, there was a span of 13 bases. The CDR3 runs 15 residues. CDR1 and CDR2 from the germline V gene are MDHEN and SYDVKM.

The rearrangement joins TRBV28 to TRBJ2-5, with 10 bases aligning to TRBD2. In germline, CDR1 is MDHEN, CDR2 SYDVKM. This CDR3 is built from 15 residues. Unmatched junction bases numbered 7, after V lost 4 bases and J lost 5 bases. CDR3 sequence: CASSSPLAGRETQYF. CDR3 nucleotide sequence: TGTGCCAGCAGTTCCCCACTAGCGGGACGCGAGACCCAGTACTTC.

This rearrangement joins TRBV9 to TRBJ2-3; a weak D match, TRBD1 (5 bases). Trimming pared 4 bases from V and 2 bases from J, leaving 14 bases between. Germline V gene data show CDR1 as SGDLS and CDR2 as YYNGEE. The CDR3 is made up of 15 amino acids. The CDR3 coding sequence is TGTGCCAGCAGCTCCCACAGGCAGATCACAGATACGCAGTATTTT. Protein: CASSSHRQITDTQYF.

V usage is TRBV25-1 and J usage is TRBJ1-2, with D maybe TRBD1 (5 bases). This CDR3 contains 14 residues. Per germline, CDR1 MGHDK and CDR2 SYGVNS. The V and J ends lost 3 bases and 4 bases respectively, with 12 bases between them. CDR3 DNA sequence: TGTGCCAGCAGTGACTCAGGGTTCCCCTATGGCTACACCTTC. This gives the protein CASSDSGFPYGYTF.

Concerning this clone: At one boundary the junction diverges from the germline segment, which might be a read error. The chain uses TRBV7-7 and TRBJ2-5, with TRBD2 identical over 12 bases. The V gene's germline CDR1 is SSHAT and CDR2 FNYEAQ (reference sequence). CDR3 size: 15 residues. The DNA for the CDR3 is TGTGCTAGCAGCCTCCAACTAGCGGGGGGTGGGACCCAGTACTTC. It translates to CASSLQLAGGGTQYF.

V gene TRBV19 combines with J gene TRBJ1-3; TRBD1 aligns across 7 bases. This CDR3 has 15 residues. CDR1 and CDR2 from the germline V gene are LNHDA and SQIVND (reference sequence). The ends lost 3 bases at V and 5 bases at J; junction bases unmatched: 7. CDR3 sequence: CASSIEQGWRNTIYF. The DNA for the CDR3 is TGTGCCAGTAGTATCGAACAGGGGTGGAGAAACACCATATATTTT.

The chain employs TRBV12-3 or TRBV12-4 and TRBJ1-5; D call uncertain. The V end lost 7 bases, the J end lost 4 bases, and 11 bases lay between the germline ends. This CDR3 region has 13 residues. The CDR3 DNA sequence: TGTGCCAGCACCTGGGCCGGGAATCAGCCCCAGCATTTT. It specifies CASTWAGNQPQHF.

The CDR3 loop reads CASSQLVGPIYGYTF. DNA of the CDR3: TGTGCCAGCAGCCAATTAGTCGGGCCGATCTATGGCTACACCTTC. The chain employs TRBV14 and TRBJ1-2; D remains unclear. Germline V CDR1 and CDR2: SGHDN, FVKESK. This CDR3 spans 15 amino acids. Trimming removed 2 bases from V and 4 bases from J, with 14 bases in between. The entire variable domain, with the rest obtained from reference TRBV14 and TRBJ1-2, is as follows: EAGVTQFPSHSVIEKGQTVTLRCDPISGHDNLYWYRRVMGKEIKFLLHFVKESKQDESGMPNNRFLAERTGGTYSTLKVQPAELEDSGVYFCASSQLVGPIYGYTFGSGTRLTVV.

V gene TRBV19 combines with J gene TRBJ1-2; 9 nucleotides match TRBD1. Germline CDR1 reads LNHDA; CDR2 reads SQIVND (reference sequence). This CDR3 has 14 amino acids. The trim removed 7 bases at V and 4 bases at J, leaving 7 bases unmatched. In nucleotides, the CDR3 is TGTGCCAGTAATACAGGGGGCATGAGCTATGGCTACACCTTC. Its protein is CASNTGGMSYGYTF. The full variable domain, with the rest looked up from reference TRBV19 and TRBJ1-2, is DGGITQSPKYLFRKEGQNVTLSCEQNLNHDAMYWYRQDPGQGLRLIYYSQIVNDFQKGDIAEGYSVSREKKESFPLTVTSAQKNPTAFYLCASNTGGMSYGYTFGSGTRLTVV.

As DNA, the CDR3 is TGTGCCAGCAGTTTGAAGGGGTCCTACGAGCAGTACTTC. It yields the protein CASSLKGSYEQYF. J is TRBJ2-7 and V is TRBV27, with a weak D call TRBD1 (5 bases). Trimming pared 3 bases from V and 1 base from J, leaving 7 bases between. The CDR3 spans 13 residues. Germline-derived CDR1 and CDR2 are MNHEY and SMNVEV (reference sequence).

The rearrangement uses TRBV5-6 and TRBJ1-3, with a weak D call TRBD1 (6 bases). Germline-derived CDR1 and CDR2 are SGHDT and YYEEEE. Trimming cost V 0 bases and J 1 base, with 8 bases left between them. The CDR3 runs 15 residues. The CDR3 DNA follows: TGTGCCAGCAGCTTGGGAGGGGGTTCTGGAAACACCATATATTTT. Translated, it gives CASSLGGGSGNTIYF.

V and J are TRBV5-4 and TRBJ1-6; TRBD1 might be the D (5 bases). The CDR3 loop spans 15 amino acids. V dropped 0 bases and J dropped 7 bases, with 11 bases sitting between them. In germline, CDR1 is SGHNT, CDR2 YYREEE (reference sequence). The CDR3 loop is CASSLEGRENSPLHF. As DNA, the CDR3 is TGTGCCAGCAGCTTGGAAGGCAGGGAAAATTCACCCCTCCACTTT.

The chain employs TRBV7-2 and TRBJ2-7; 10 nucleotides align to TRBD1. Germline CDR1 reads SGHTA; CDR2 reads FQGNSA. The CDR3 consists of 14 residues. V gave up 7 bases and J gave up 7 bases; unmatched junction bases: 10. CDR3 coding DNA: TGTGCCAGCAAAAAGGACAGGGGGGCTGGTGAGCAGTACTTC. It codes for CASKKDRGAGEQYF. The full variable domain, completed using reference TRBV7-2 and TRBJ2-7, is GAGVSQSPSNKVTEKGKDVELRCDPISGHTALYWYRQSLGQGLEFLIYFQGNSAPDKSGLPSDRFSAERTGGSVSTLTIQRTQQEDSAVYLCASKKDRGAGEQYFGPGTRLTVT.